This TCR beta chain was sequenced in a study of blood T cell repertoires in COVID-19. As handled by the study authors: Reference gene primer amplification gave estimated nucleated cell counts. TCRdb's table, derived via immunoSEQ multiplex PCR, lists solely in-frame clones and lacks some. V, J and clone size are those of that table, while D and trimming were read from the DNA. The sample gives about 140,000 clones, 60% to 80% of which show up once; just under 3% is in the top ten. Looked up from germline, CDR1 is LGHNA and CDR2 is YNFKEQ. The CDR3 sequence is 16 residues long. Trimming cost V 2 bases and J 0 bases; bases outside gene matches: 6. Participants spanned ages about 18 to 89 years and resided in about 24 US areas. Cohorts were determined from participant-reported clinical history. Each recovered donor of Cohort 3 presented with two negative PCRs, clearance, or symptom resolution. This clone has more than one count but fewer than ten.

The V call is TRBV4-2, the J call TRBJ1-1, with TRBD1 identical over 7 bases. The TCR originated in a woman aged 45-60 years who had recovered from COVID-19. The sequenced sample was PBMCs or T cells enriched from blood (not recorded which). The CDR3 nucleotides read TGTGCCAGCAGCCAATTCCACAGGGGATTGAACACTGAAGCTTTCTTT. Amino acids: CASSQFHRGLNTEAFF.